Listed here are 4 T cell receptor beta chains from one sample, sequenced in a study of blood T cell repertoires in COVID-19. Produced via immunoSEQ multiplex PCR; TCRdb's table is partial and in-frame only. Seen here are under 400,000 clones, more than 70% observed once, and the top ten hold roughly 4%. Input material: peripheral blood. All receptors come from a woman between 55 and 75 years old with COVID-19, enrolled during active disease.

In nucleotides, the CDR3 is TGTGCCAGCTCGGCAGGGGTCACCACCGGGGAGCTGTTTTTT. Translated, it gives CASSAGVTTGELFF. V usage is TRBV18 and J usage is TRBJ2-2, with a tentative D call TRBD1 (6 bases). The CDR3 has 14 residues. The germline V and J ends were trimmed by 6 bases and 4 bases, with 12 bases remaining between them. Germline CDR1 KGHSH, CDR2 LQKENI.

This clone was counted a few times. V usage is TRBV30 and J usage is TRBJ2-1; maybe TRBD2 (5 bases). The CDR3 has 14 amino acids. Germline CDR1 reads GTSNPN; CDR2 reads SVGIG (reference sequence). V was clipped by 0 bases and J by 4 bases, with 10 bases between them. DNA of the CDR3: TGTGCCTGGAGTGTATGGACTGGTTACAATGAGCAGTTCTTC. This gives the protein CAWSVWTGYNEQFF.

The chain carries TRBV5-4 and TRBJ2-7; TRBD1 aligns across 9 bases. CDR1 is SGHNT, CDR2 YYREEE, per germline (reference sequence). The V segment lost 3 bases and the J segment 5 bases; nucleotides outside the gene matches: 3. The CDR3 contains 13 residues. DNA for the CDR3: TGTGCCAGCAGCTCGGGACAGGGTAACGAGCAGTACTTC. Translated: CASSSGQGNEQYF.

The J gene is TRBJ1-2, the V gene TRBV18; tentatively, D is TRBD1 (6 bases). V lost 3 bases and J lost 9, with 14 bases in between. The CDR3 consists of 13 residues. Germline CDR1 KGHSH, CDR2 LQKENI. CDR3 coding DNA: TGTGCCAGCTCACCTAAGGACAGTGCGAGCTACACCTTC. Residues: CASSPKDSASYTF.